The present T cell receptor (beta chain) was sequenced within a study of T cell repertoires in cytomegalovirus infection. About the study: Public TCR beta signatures were indicative of both CMV infection and a matching HLA type.

Each CDR3 protein gets one entry after TCRdb re-called the reads with MiXCR. Among around 100,000 distinct CDR3 sequences, 10% were seen once, and the ten largest hold around a third. CDR3 length equals 14 residues. Germline V gene lookup returns CDR1 SGHTA and CDR2 FQGNSA. V was clipped by 5 bases and J by 4 bases, with 15 bases between them. Findings and caveats of the study: The response measured ex vivo was dominated by TCR beta clonotypes (HLA-C-restricted and CMV-specific).

This clonotype was counted at least ten times. Its antigen is undetermined. The chain couples TRBV7-2 to TRBJ2-7; TRBD1 or TRBD2 may be the D gene (5 bases each). The sequence came from a human donor in good health (CMV status not recorded). Some clones in this sample may be carry-over from other donors' samples. The material sequenced was PBMCs, sequenced either directly or after in vitro stimulation (not recorded which). This CDR3 reads CASSPHGTSYEQYF. The CDR3 coding sequence is TGTGCCAGCAGCCCTCACGGGACCTCTTACGAGCAGTACTTC.